This is a list of T cell receptor beta chains from one sample in a study of T cells in tuberculosis. Here immunoSEQ multiplex PCR was the method, and the copy in TCRdb shows in-frame clones only, minus some. The data show around 30,000 clones, with roughly 93% seen just once and 4.9% held by the top ten. Sample: PBMCs. Every receptor here comes from a donor between 10 and 35 years old with latent tuberculosis or without tuberculosis infection. Both conserved end residues are part of each CDR3. A D gene is named only where the DNA matches it firmly. Size values are once, few and many counts, or a class for expanded clones, and some rows have none.

J gene	D gene	V gene	clone size	CDR3 DNA	CDR3 protein
TRBJ1-2	-	TRBV6-5	-	TGTGCCAGCAGTTACTCGGCGCGGGGGGCAGGCGGCTACACCTTC	CASSYSARGAGGYTF
TRBJ1-5	-	TRBV28	-	TGTGCCAGCAGTCCAGGGGTTGGCAATCAGCCCCAGCATTTT	CASSPGVGNQPQHF
TRBJ1-4	TRBD1	TRBV2	-	TGTGCCAGCAGAGGACAGGGGAATGAAAAACTGTTTTTT	CASRGQGNEKLFF
TRBJ1-5	TRBD1	TRBV6-6	once	TGTGCCAGCAGTTATTCCGGGACAGGCAATCAGCCCCAGCATTTT	CASSYSGTGNQPQHF
TRBJ2-1	TRBD1	TRBV9	-	TGTGCCAGCAGCGTAGGAGGGGGCGATGAGCAGTTCTTC	CASSVGGGDEQFF
TRBJ2-1	TRBD1	TRBV7-9	-	TGTGCCAGCTTCATACAGGGGCGTCCCTACAATGAGCAGTTCTTC	CASFIQGRPYNEQFF
TRBJ1-2	-	TRBV9	-	TGTGCCAGCAGCCCCCCCACAGGGCCGGCTGGCTACACCTTC	CASSPPTGPAGYTF
TRBJ2-3	TRBD2	TRBV5-1	-	TGCGCCAGCAGCTTGACTAGCGGGAGGGACACAGATACGCAGTATTTT	CASSLTSGRDTDTQYF
TRBJ2-7	TRBD1	TRBV6-6	-	TGTGCCAGCAGACCGGGACAGGGGTTTAACGAGCAGTACTTC	CASRPGQGFNEQYF
TRBJ2-1	-	TRBV21-1	-	TGTGCCAGCAGCTCGAGCTCCTACAATGAGCAGTTCTTC	CASSSSSYNEQFF
TRBJ2-2	TRBD2	TRBV7-2	-	TGTGCCAGCAGCTTAGCGGCTAGCGGGAGGACCGGGGAGCTGTTTTTT	CASSLAASGRTGELFF
TRBJ2-1	TRBD2	TRBV4-1	-	TGCGCCAGCAGCCCACTTACCGGGACTAGCGGGAGTAAGAAGAATGAGCAGTTCTTC	CASSPLTGTSGSKKNEQFF
TRBJ2-1	-	TRBV13	-	TGTGCCAGCAGCTCCCGCGACTGGAATGGAGACAATGAGCAGTTCTTC	CASSSRDWNGDNEQFF
TRBJ1-1	-	TRBV4-3	-	TGCGCCAGCAGCCAAGAGAGGGACACTGAAGCTTTCTTT	CASSQERDTEAFF
TRBJ1-2	-	TRBV7-9	once	TGTGCCAGCAGCTCTCTGCCAGGACAGAGGGATGGCTACACCTTC	CASSSLPGQRDGYTF
TRBJ2-2	TRBD1	TRBV5-4	-	TGTGCCAGCAGCGAGGGACAGGGATACACCGGGGAGCTGTTTTTT	CASSEGQGYTGELFF
TRBJ2-3	TRBD2	TRBV13	-	TGTGCCAGCAGTTCACTAGCGGCCCTCACAGATACGCAGTATTTT	CASSSLAALTDTQYF
TRBJ2-7	-	TRBV28	-	TGTGCCAGCACCCCCGGTAGGGAGTACGAGCAGTACTTC	CASTPGREYEQYF
TRBJ2-1	TRBD2	TRBV4-2	-	TGTGCCAGCGCGGGTAGCGGGGCTTACAATGAGCAGTTCTTC	CASAGSGAYNEQFF
TRBJ2-3	TRBD1	TRBV7-2	-	TGTGCCAGCAGCTTAGCGACAGGGGGCACGGATACGCAGTATTTT	CASSLATGGTDTQYF
TRBJ2-2	-	TRBV5-4	-	TGTGCCAGCAGCTTCCGAACGGGGGTTAACACCGGGGAGCTGTTTTTT	CASSFRTGVNTGELFF
TRBJ1-4	-	TRBV14	-	TGTGCCAGCAGCCGAGGGCCAAATGAAAAACTGTTTTTT	CASSRGPNEKLFF
TRBJ1-4	-	TRBV6-5	-	TGTGCCAGCAGTTACCGGCCTCCGGGTGAAAAACTGTTTTTT	CASSYRPPGEKLFF
TRBJ2-3	-	TRBV27	-	TGTGCCAGCAGTGCCTACTCCGGGACTACAGATACGCAGTATTTT	CASSAYSGTTDTQYF
TRBJ1-5	TRBD1	TRBV28	-	TGTGCCAGCTCCGGTGGGACAGGGGGCTGGAATCAGCCCCAGCATTTT	CASSGGTGGWNQPQHF
TRBJ2-7	TRBD2	TRBV28	-	TGTGCCAGCAGTTATCTAGCGGGGAACCGCGGTGAGCAGTACTTC	CASSYLAGNRGEQYF
TRBJ2-7	TRBD2	TRBV27	-	TGTGCCAGCAGTTTAGGACTAGCGGGATACTCCTACGAGCAGTACTTC	CASSLGLAGYSYEQYF
TRBJ2-7	-	TRBV10-3	-	TGTGCCATCAGTGATTCACAACTAGCCCCCCGGGTAACCTACGAGCAGTACTTC	CAISDSQLAPRVTYEQYF
TRBJ2-3	TRBD2	TRBV6-1	-	TGTGCCAGCAGTGGAGCTAGCGGGACCCCCACAGATACGCAGTATTTT	CASSGASGTPTDTQYF
TRBJ1-2	-	TRBV6-4	-	TGTGCCAGCAGTGATTCACGGGGGGTCGGCTACACCTTC	CASSDSRGVGYTF
TRBJ1-4	TRBD1	TRBV25-1	few	TGTGCCAGCAGTGCACAGGGGTCCAGTGAAAAACTGTTTTTT	CASSAQGSSEKLFF
TRBJ2-3	-	TRBV27	-	TGTGCCAGCAGCTCGAGACAGGTCAGCACAGATACGCAGTATTTT	CASSSRQVSTDTQYF
TRBJ2-1	TRBD2	TRBV7-2	-	TGTGCCAGCAGCCTGATTCCCGGACTAGCGGGAGACAATGAGCAGTTCTTC	CASSLIPGLAGDNEQFF
TRBJ1-1	-	TRBV6-5	medium-sized	TGTGCCAGCAGCCCAGAATACAGGGCGGGCACTGAAGCTTTCTTT	CASSPEYRAGTEAFF
TRBJ1-1	-	TRBV19	once	TGTGCCAGTAGTACTATCAGGGGCCTTGGCACTGAAGCTTTCTTT	CASSTIRGLGTEAFF